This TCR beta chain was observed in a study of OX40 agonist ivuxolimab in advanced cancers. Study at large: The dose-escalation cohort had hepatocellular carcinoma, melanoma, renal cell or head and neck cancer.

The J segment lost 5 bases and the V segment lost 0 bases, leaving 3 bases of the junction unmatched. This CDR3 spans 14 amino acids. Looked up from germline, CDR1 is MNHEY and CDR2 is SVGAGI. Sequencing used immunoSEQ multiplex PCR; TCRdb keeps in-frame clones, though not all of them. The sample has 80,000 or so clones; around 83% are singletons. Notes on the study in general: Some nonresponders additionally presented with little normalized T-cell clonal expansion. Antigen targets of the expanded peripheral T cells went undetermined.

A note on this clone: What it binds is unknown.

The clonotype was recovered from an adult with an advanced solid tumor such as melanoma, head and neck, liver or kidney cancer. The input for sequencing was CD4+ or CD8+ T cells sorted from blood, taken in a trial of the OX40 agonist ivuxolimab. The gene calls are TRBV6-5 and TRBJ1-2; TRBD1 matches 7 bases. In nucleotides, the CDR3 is TGTGCCAGCAGTTACTCGGGACAGAGGTATGGCTACACCTTC. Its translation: CASSYSGQRYGYTF.